These 22 T cell receptor beta chains share one sample of origin, sequenced in a study of T cell repertoires in aging, cancer and after chemotherapy. Rearranged V-D-J TRB sequences were amplified with a mixed TRB-A/B primer pool. Each CDR3 protein gets one entry after TCRdb re-called the multiplex PCR reads with MiXCR. Here the sample spans about 4,900 distinct CDR3 sequences, roughly 49% being singletons. Peripheral blood genomic DNA, not sorted cells or RNA, was the template. Sequenced: blood. These receptors were collected from a human donor in good health.

The CDR3 here is CASSPIGTGELFF. The CDR3 nucleotides read TGCGCCAGCAGCCCTATAGGCACCGGGGAGCTGTTTTTT. The J gene is TRBJ2-2, the V gene TRBV5-1; D call uncertain. The CDR3 loop spans 13 amino acids. Trimming removed 4 bases at V and 4 bases at J, with 8 bases between. Germline loops: CDR1 SGHRS, CDR2 YFSETQ.

CDR3 DNA: TGTGCCAGTAGTACGACTTCAGGGGAACTGGGGGAGCAGTACTTC. It translates to CASSTTSGELGEQYF. The chain combines TRBV19 with TRBJ2-7; TRBD1 is a possible D gene (6 bases). Between the trimmed V and J ends, which lost 4 bases and 7 bases, there was a span of 20 bases. Germline-derived CDR1 and CDR2 are LNHDA and SQIVND (reference sequence). This CDR3 is built from 15 residues.

The table lists this clonotype with a few counts. This chain uses TRBV6-5 with TRBJ1-6; 8 bases are a match to TRBD1. Germline loops: CDR1 MNHEY, CDR2 SVGAGI. V lost 0 bases and J lost 3; bases outside the gene matches: 1. This CDR3 spans 16 amino acids. The CDR3 region is CASSYSGQGYNSPLHF. As DNA, the CDR3 is TGTGCCAGCAGTTACTCAGGACAGGGCTATAATTCACCCCTCCACTTT.

V gene TRBV6-5 combines with J gene TRBJ1-3; 7 positions agree with TRBD1. V gave up 5 bases and J gave up 5 bases; unmatched junction bases: 3. Germline assignment: CDR1 MNHEY and CDR2 SVGAGI. There are 13 residues in the CDR3. The CDR3 sequence: CASSQGDRNTIYF. The DNA of the CDR3 is TGTGCCAGCAGTCAGGGGGATAGAAACACCATATATTTT.

This clonotype was detected only a few times. The V gene is TRBV6-5, the J gene TRBJ2-7; tentative D call: TRBD1 (6 bases). Trimming took off 0 bases at V and 5 bases at J, with 14 bases between the two ends. The CDR3 is 15 amino acids. From germline, CDR1 is MNHEY and CDR2 SVGAGI. The CDR3 protein is CASSYSGDIPNEQYF. CDR3 sequence (DNA): TGTGCCAGCAGTTACTCCGGGGACATCCCCAACGAGCAGTACTTC.

This clonotype was picked up a small number of times. This chain uses TRBV11-1 with TRBJ2-3; the match to TRBD2 covers 7 bases. Looked up from germline, CDR1 is SGHAT and CDR2 is FQDESV (reference sequence). The CDR3 consists of 15 residues. The J segment lost 3 bases and the V segment lost 1 base, leaving 4 bases of the junction unmatched. The CDR3 DNA is TGTGCCAGCAGCTTAGGCGGGGGTGGTACAGATACGCAGTATTTT. The encoded protein is CASSLGGGGTDTQYF.

This clonotype was recorded a few times. CDR3 coding DNA: TGTGCCAGCAGCTTAACCTCTGGGGCCAACGTCCTGACTTTC. Protein: CASSLTSGANVLTF. The chain uses TRBV7-9 and TRBJ2-6, with D unclear. Trimming took off 2 bases at V and 0 bases at J, with 2 bases between the two ends. Germline V gene lookup returns CDR1 SEHNR and CDR2 FQNEAQ (reference sequence). The CDR3 consists of 14 residues.

The V call is TRBV24-1, the J call TRBJ2-3, with D perhaps given as TRBD1 or TRBD2 (5 bases each). Deletions cut 4 bases from V and 4 bases from J, with 17 bases between. In germline, CDR1 is KGHDR, CDR2 SFDVKD. This CDR3 contains 16 residues. CDR3 bases: TGTGCCACCAGTGACCCCACGAGGGGTACTGCAGATACGCAGTATTTT. Its translation: CATSDPTRGTADTQYF.

Turning to this clonotype: At one of its ends the junction is not consistent with the germline gene, which may arise from a read error. This chain connects TRBV11-1 to TRBJ2-3; D perhaps matches TRBD1 (5 bases). The CDR3 contains 12 residues. Germline V gene sequence: CDR1 SGHAT, CDR2 FQDESV (reference sequence). CDR3 region: CASTLGADTQYF. In DNA form, the CDR3 reads TGTGCCAGCACCTTAGGGGCTGATACGCAGTATTTT.

The chain is built from TRBV30 and TRBJ2-6; weak D call: TRBD2 (6 bases). Germline assignment: CDR1 GTSNPN and CDR2 SVGIG (reference sequence). Trimming removed 2 bases from V and 2 bases from J, with 22 bases in between. The CDR3 covers 19 residues. This CDR3 is CAWSSLLVGGWAGANVLTF. The CDR3 DNA reads as TGTGCCTGGAGTTCCCTCCTAGTGGGGGGATGGGCTGGGGCCAACGTCCTGACTTTC.

This clonotype was observed a handful of times. The chain recombines TRBV5-4 with TRBJ2-1, with D perhaps given as TRBD1 or TRBD2 (5 bases each). CDR1 and CDR2 (germline): SGHNT, YYREEE (reference sequence). V lost 4 bases, J lost 10 bases, and 15 bases lay in between. CDR3 size: 13 residues. The CDR3 sequence: CASSPDRDGEQFF. Here the CDR3 DNA reads TGTGCCAGCAGCCCAGATAGGGACGGGGAGCAGTTCTTC.

This clonotype appeared a few times. The V call is TRBV27, the J call TRBJ2-5; weak D call: TRBD2 (6 bases). This CDR3 has 11 residues. Germline CDR1 and CDR2: MNHEY and SMNVEV (reference sequence). Trimming stripped 7 bases from V and 5 bases from J, with 8 bases between. CDR3 region: CASIRGETQYF. CDR3 in DNA: TGTGCCAGCATTCGGGGGGAGACCCAGTACTTC.

This clonotype is categorized as medium-sized. The chain is built from TRBV30 and TRBJ2-3; TRBD1 might be the D (6 bases). Trimming removed 8 bases from V and 8 bases from J, with 11 bases in between. Germline V gene lookup returns CDR1 GTSNPN and CDR2 SVGIG (reference sequence). The CDR3 totals 10 residues. CDR3 residues: CAVQGSTQYF. CDR3 DNA: TGTGCCGTGCAGGGGAGTACGCAGTATTTT.

Only a few counts were recorded for this clonotype. The rearrangement links TRBV6-1 to TRBJ2-1; D not resolved. This CDR3 region has 13 residues. Germline V lookup: CDR1 MNHNS, CDR2 SASEGT. Trimming stripped 6 bases from V and 6 bases from J, with 12 bases between. The CDR3 DNA reads as TGTGCCAGCAGCATACCGTCCCGCAATGAGCAGTTCTTC. Amino acids: CASSIPSRNEQFF.

The chain has TRBV7-9 and TRBJ1-1; 9 bases fit TRBD1. The CDR3 consists of 14 residues. CDR1 and CDR2 from the germline V gene are SEHNR and FQNEAQ (reference sequence). Losses at the gene ends were 4 bases for V and 6 bases for J; bases not matched to a gene: 6. DNA of the CDR3: TGTGCCAGCAGCTGGGACAGGGTGGCCTCTGAAGCTTTCTTT. As protein: CASSWDRVASEAFF.

This clonotype was found a few times. The rearrangement links TRBV15 to TRBJ2-5; 10 nucleotides line up with TRBD1. V shed 5 bases and J 3 bases; nucleotides not matched to a gene: 3. Germline V gene sequence: CDR1 LNHNV, CDR2 YYDKDF (reference sequence). The CDR3 is made up of 14 amino acids. Here the CDR3 DNA reads TGTGCCACCAGCGAAGGGACAGGGGAAGAGACCCAGTACTTC. Its protein is CATSEGTGEETQYF. Full variable domain (outside the CDR3, taken from reference TRBV15 and TRBJ2-5): DAMVIQNPRYQVTQFGKPVTLSCSQTLNHNVMYWYQQKSSQAPKLLFHYYDKDFNNEADTPDNFQSRRPNTSFCFLDIRSPGLGDTAMYLCATSEGTGEETQYFGPGTRLLVL.

The chain is built from TRBV6-1 and TRBJ1-2; TRBD1 agrees at 8 bases. The CDR3 sequence is 14 residues long. V lost 4 bases to trimming and J lost 5 bases; unmatched junction nucleotides: 6. CDR1 MNHNS and CDR2 SASEGT come from the germline V gene. The CDR3 spells CASSGQGPPYGYTF. CDR3 coding DNA: TGTGCCAGCAGTGGACAGGGGCCCCCTTATGGCTACACCTTC.

The genes are TRBV6-5 and TRBJ2-5, with D perhaps TRBD1 or TRBD2 (6 bases each). Deletions cut 2 bases from V and 4 bases from J, with 14 bases between. The CDR3 extends over 15 amino acids. Looked up from germline, CDR1 is MNHEY and CDR2 is SVGAGI. The CDR3 DNA sequence: TGTGCCAGCAGTTACGCCGGGGGCGCGGGAGAGACCCAGTACTTC. It is translated as CASSYAGGAGETQYF.

The V and J genes are TRBV12-3 or TRBV12-4 and TRBJ2-2, with 7 bases lining up with TRBD1. Trimming took 5 bases from V and 6 from J; bases not matched to a gene: 3. The CDR3 length is 13 residues. CDR3 nucleotide sequence: TGTGCCAGCAGTCTGGGACAGTCCGGGGAGCTGTTTTTT. It specifies CASSLGQSGELFF.

This clonotype was counted a few times. The V gene is TRBV20-1, the J gene TRBJ2-2; unclear D gene. V was clipped by 0 bases and J by 0 bases, with 11 bases between them. The CDR3 covers 16 residues. Germline V gene lookup returns CDR1 DFQATT and CDR2 SNEGSKA (reference sequence). CDR3 loop: CSARDWARTNTGELFF. In DNA, the CDR3 is TGCAGTGCTAGAGATTGGGCCCGGACGAACACCGGGGAGCTGTTTTTT.

The chain couples TRBV5-1 to TRBJ2-3; TRBD2 agrees at 13 bases. J lost 4 bases, V lost 0 bases, and 5 bases had no gene match. CDR3 length: 17 residues. Germline values: CDR1 SGHRS, CDR2 YFSETQ. The CDR3, as DNA: TGCGCCAGCAGCTTGGAACTAGCGGGAGGGCCAGCAGATACGCAGTATTTT. Translating it yields CASSLELAGGPADTQYF.

This clonotype has a handful of counts. Here the CDR3 reads CASSPFQERGLNPSQQYF. In DNA, the CDR3 is TGTGCCAGCTCACCATTTCAGGAGAGGGGACTCAACCCATCACAGCAGTACTTC. The chain couples TRBV18 to TRBJ2-7; D perhaps matches TRBD2 (6 bases). V lost 2 bases and J lost 8, with 28 bases in between. The CDR3 has 18 amino acids. Germline-derived CDR1 and CDR2 are KGHSH and LQKENI.